What follows describes a single T cell receptor (beta chain). Its specificity is not known. The CDR3 loop spans 13 amino acids. V was trimmed by 0 bases and J by 1 base, leaving 5 bases between them. In germline, CDR1 is SGHKS, CDR2 YYEKEE (reference sequence). This entry comes from a study of OX40 agonist ivuxolimab in advanced cancers. Study-level points and caveats: Expanded clones tended on average to be more numerous among CD8+ T cells than CD4+. Low clonal expansion, among the lowest seen, marked partial responders at 0.1-3.0 mg/kg.

TCRdb's table, derived via immunoSEQ multiplex PCR, lists solely in-frame clones and lacks some. The sample gives tens of thousands of clones, around 83% of which show up once; under 1.5% is in the top ten. The TCR was taken from an adult with an advanced solid tumor such as melanoma, head and neck, liver or kidney cancer. This chain uses TRBV5-5 with TRBJ2-7; D possibly corresponds to TRBD1 (5 bases). The sequencing used CD4+ or CD8+ T cells sorted from blood, collected in a trial of the OX40 agonist ivuxolimab. The CDR3 is CASSLGQSYEQYF. The CDR3 DNA follows: TGTGCCAGCAGCTTGGGACAGTCCTACGAGCAGTACTTC.